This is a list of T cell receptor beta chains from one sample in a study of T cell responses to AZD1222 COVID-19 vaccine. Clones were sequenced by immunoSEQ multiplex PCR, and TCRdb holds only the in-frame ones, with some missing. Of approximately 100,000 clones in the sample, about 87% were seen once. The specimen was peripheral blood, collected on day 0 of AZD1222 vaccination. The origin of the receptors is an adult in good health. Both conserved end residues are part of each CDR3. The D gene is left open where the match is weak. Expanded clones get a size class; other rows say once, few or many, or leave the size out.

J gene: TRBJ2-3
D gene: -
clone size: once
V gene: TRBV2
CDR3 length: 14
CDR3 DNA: TGTGCCAGCAGTGAAACGGCTAACCGGGGTACGCAGTATTTT
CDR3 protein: CASSETANRGTQYF

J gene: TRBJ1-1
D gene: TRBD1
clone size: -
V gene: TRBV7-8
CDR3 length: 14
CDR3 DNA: TGTGCCAGCAGCACTGACCACAGGGGGACTGAAGCTTTCTTT
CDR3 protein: CASSTDHRGTEAFF

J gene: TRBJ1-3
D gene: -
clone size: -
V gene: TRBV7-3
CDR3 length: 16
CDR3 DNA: TGTGCCAGCAGCTCCCTAGGCAGGGGAAGCGCAAACACCATATATTTT
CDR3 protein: CASSSLGRGSANTIYF

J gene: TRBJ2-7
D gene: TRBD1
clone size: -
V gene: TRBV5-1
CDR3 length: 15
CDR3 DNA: TGCGCCAGCAGCTCGGGTACAGGGGGCTTTTACGAGCAGTACTTC
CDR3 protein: CASSSGTGGFYEQYF

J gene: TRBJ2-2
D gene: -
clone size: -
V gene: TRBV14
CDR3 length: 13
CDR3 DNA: TGTGCCAGCAGCCAAACTAGGACCGGGGAGCTGTTTTTT
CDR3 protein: CASSQTRTGELFF

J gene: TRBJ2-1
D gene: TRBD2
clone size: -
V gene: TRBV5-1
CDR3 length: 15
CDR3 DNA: TGCGCCAGCAGCTTAGCGGGAGGATGGCTTGATGAGCAGTTCTTC
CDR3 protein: CASSLAGGWLDEQFF

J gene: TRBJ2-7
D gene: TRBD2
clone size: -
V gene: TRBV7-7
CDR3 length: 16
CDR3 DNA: TGTGCTAGCAGCTTAACGGCTAGCGGGGGGGCTTACGAGCAGTACTTC
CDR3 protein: CASSLTASGGAYEQYF

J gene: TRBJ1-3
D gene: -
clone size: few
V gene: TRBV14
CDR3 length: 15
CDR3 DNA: TGTGCCAGCAGCCAGGACAGATTCTCTGGAAACACCATATATTTT
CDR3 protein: CASSQDRFSGNTIYF

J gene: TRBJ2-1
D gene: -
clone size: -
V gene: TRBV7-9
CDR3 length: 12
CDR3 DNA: TGTGCCAGCAGCCGCGGGGACAATGAGCAGTTCTTC
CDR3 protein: CASSRGDNEQFF

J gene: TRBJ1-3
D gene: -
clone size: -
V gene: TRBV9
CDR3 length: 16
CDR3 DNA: TGTGCCAGCAGCCCCTCAAAGGTGGGCTCCGGAAACACCATATATTTT
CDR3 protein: CASSPSKVGSGNTIYF

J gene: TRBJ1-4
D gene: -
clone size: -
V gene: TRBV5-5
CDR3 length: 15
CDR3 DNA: TGTGCCAGCAGCCGTTTATTTGGCACTAATGAAAAACTGTTTTTT
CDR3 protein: CASSRLFGTNEKLFF

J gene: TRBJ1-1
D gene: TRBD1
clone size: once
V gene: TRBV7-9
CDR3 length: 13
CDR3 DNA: TGTGCCATCGTGACAGGGATGAACACTGAAGCTTTCTTT
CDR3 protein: CAIVTGMNTEAFF

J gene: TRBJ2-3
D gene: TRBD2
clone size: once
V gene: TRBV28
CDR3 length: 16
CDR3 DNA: TGTGCCAGCAGGGACACCATGGGGGGGAGCACAGATACGCAGTATTTT
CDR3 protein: CASRDTMGGSTDTQYF

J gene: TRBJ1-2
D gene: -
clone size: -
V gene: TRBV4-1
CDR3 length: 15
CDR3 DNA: TGCGCCAGCAGCCAAGACCTGGCAGTTAACTATGGCTACACCTTC
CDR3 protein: CASSQDLAVNYGYTF

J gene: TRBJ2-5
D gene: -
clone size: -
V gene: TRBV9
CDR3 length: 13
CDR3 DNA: TGTGCCAGCAGCGTAGCCAGCCAAGAGACCCAGTACTTC
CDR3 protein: CASSVASQETQYF

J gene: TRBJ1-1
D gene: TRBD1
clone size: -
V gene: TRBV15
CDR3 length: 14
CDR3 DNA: TGTGCCACCAGCCCTCGGACAGGGCGCAAGTCAGCTTTCTTT
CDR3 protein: CATSPRTGRKSAFF

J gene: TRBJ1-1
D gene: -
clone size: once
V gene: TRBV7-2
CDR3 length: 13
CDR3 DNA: TGTGCCAGCAGCTGGGACGTGAACACTGAAGCTTTCTTT
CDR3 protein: CASSWDVNTEAFF

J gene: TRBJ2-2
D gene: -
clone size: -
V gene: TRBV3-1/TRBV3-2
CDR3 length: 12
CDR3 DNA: TGTGCCAGCAGCCAAGTTACCGGGGAGCTGTTTTTT
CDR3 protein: CASSQVTGELFF

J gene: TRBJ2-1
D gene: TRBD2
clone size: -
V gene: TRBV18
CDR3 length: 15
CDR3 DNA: TGTGCCAGCTCACCAAGCGGGAGGGCCGTCAATGAGCAGTTCTTC
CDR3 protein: CASSPSGRAVNEQFF

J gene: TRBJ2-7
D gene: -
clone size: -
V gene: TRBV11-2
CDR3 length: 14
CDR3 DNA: TGTGCCAGCAGCTCCCTGACTAACTCCTACGAGCAGTACTTC
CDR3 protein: CASSSLTNSYEQYF

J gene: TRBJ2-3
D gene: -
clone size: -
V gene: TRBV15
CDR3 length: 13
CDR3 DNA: TGTGCCACCAGCGAGGCTCCGTGGGATACGCAGTATTTT
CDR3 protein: CATSEAPWDTQYF

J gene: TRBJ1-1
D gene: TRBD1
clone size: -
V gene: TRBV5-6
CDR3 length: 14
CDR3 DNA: TGTGCCAGCAGCCTGGGACAGGCGAACACTGAAGCTTTCTTT
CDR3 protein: CASSLGQANTEAFF

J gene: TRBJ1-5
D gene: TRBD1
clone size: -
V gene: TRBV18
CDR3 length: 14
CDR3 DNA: TGTGCCAGCTCTCGGACAGGCGGCAATCAGCCCCAGCATTTT
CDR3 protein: CASSRTGGNQPQHF

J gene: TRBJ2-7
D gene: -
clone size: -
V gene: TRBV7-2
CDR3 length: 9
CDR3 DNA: TGTGCCAGCGGGTACGAGCAGTACTTC
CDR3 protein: CASGYEQYF

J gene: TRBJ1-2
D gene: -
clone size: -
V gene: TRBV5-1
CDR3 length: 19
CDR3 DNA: TGCGCCAGCAGCCCGGTCCCCGGCGGTGCCAGAAGCTCTAACTATGGCTACACCTTC
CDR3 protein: CASSPVPGGARSSNYGYTF

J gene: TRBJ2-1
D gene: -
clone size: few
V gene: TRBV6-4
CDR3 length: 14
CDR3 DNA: TGTGCCAGCAGTACCGGACCAGACTACAATGAGCAGTTCTTC
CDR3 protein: CASSTGPDYNEQFF

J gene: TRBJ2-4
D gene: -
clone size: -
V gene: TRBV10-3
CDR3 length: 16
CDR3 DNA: TGTGCCATCAGTGATCGGCCAGGGGATACCAAAAACATTCAGTACTTC
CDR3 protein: CAISDRPGDTKNIQYF

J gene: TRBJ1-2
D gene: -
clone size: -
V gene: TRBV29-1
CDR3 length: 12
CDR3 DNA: TGCAGCGTTTATGTAGGGGGCTATGGCTACACCTTC
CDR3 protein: CSVYVGGYGYTF

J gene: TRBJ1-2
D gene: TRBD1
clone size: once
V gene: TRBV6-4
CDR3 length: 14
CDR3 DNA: TGTGCCAGCAGGGGGACAGGTTATCTCTATGGCTACACCTTC
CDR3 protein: CASRGTGYLYGYTF

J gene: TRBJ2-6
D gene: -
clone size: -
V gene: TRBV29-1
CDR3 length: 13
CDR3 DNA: TGCAGCGTTAAGAGTCTTGGGGCCAACGTCCTGACTTTC
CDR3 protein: CSVKSLGANVLTF

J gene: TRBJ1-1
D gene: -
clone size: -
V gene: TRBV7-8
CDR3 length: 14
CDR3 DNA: TGTGCCAGCAGCTTAGGGTTAGGGAACACTGAAGCTTTCTTT
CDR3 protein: CASSLGLGNTEAFF

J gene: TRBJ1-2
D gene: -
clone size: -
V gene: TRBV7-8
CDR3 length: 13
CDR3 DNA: TGTGCCAGCAGCCAAACAGTAAACTATGGCTACACCTTC
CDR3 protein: CASSQTVNYGYTF

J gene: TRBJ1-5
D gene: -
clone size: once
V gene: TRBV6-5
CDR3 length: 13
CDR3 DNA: TGTGCCAGCATTAAGCATAGCAATCAGCCCCAGCATTTT
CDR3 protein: CASIKHSNQPQHF

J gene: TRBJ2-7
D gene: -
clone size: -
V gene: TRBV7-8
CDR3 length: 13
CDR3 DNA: TGTGCCAGCAGCTTAGCAGGGCGGTCCGAGCAGTACTTC
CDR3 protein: CASSLAGRSEQYF

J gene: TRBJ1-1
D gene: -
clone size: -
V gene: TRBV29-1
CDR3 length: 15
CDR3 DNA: TGCAGCGCCGACAGTCTAGGCCCCCCGTACACTGAAGCTTTCTTT
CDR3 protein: CSADSLGPPYTEAFF